This T cell receptor (beta chain) was sequenced in a study of graft-versus-host responses after intestinal transplantation. Study-wide background: Every recipient underwent anti-thymocyte globulin induction, then tacrolimus and steroids for roughly 3 years.

Irradiated, violet-dye-labeled stimulator cells, around 200,000 in number, were plated with around 200,000 CFSE-labeled responder cells. TCRdb's table, derived via immunoSEQ multiplex PCR, lists solely in-frame clones and lacks some. The data show some 10,000 clones, with around 26% seen just once and approximately 6.2% held by the top ten. Trimming removed 5 bases from V and 2 bases from J; junction bases left unmatched: 10. CDR1 is SEHNR and CDR2 is FQNEAQ in the germline V gene (reference sequence). There are 16 residues in the CDR3. The specimen comprised alloreactive CD8+ T cells from a mixed lymphocyte reaction culture, sampled before intestinal transplant. Subset of the sample: CFSE-low proliferating T cells sorted from approximately six-day pre-transplant mixed lymphocyte reaction (GvH or HvG direction). The receptor was derived from a human patient who received an intestinal transplant. The rearrangement joins TRBV7-9 to TRBJ2-7, with 9 bases fitting TRBD1. The CDR3 DNA follows: TGTGCCAGCAGCCCCACCGGACAGGGGAAGACCTACGAGCAGTACTTC. Translation gives CASSPTGQGKTYEQYF.